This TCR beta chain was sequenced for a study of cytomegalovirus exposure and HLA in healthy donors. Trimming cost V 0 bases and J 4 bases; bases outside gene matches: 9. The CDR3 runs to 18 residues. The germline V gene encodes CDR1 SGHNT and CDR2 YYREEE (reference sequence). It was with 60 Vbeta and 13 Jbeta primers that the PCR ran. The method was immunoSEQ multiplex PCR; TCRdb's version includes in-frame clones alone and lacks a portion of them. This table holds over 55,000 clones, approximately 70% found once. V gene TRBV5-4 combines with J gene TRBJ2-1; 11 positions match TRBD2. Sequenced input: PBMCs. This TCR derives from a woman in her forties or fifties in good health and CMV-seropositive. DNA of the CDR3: TGTGCCAGCAGCTTGGTAGCGGGGGGGGTCACGGGTTACAATGAGCAGTTCTTC. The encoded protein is CASSLVAGGVTGYNEQFF.